The clone carrying this T cell receptor beta chain turned up a few times. Library preparation followed earlier protocols using designated TCR primers. TCRdb itself ran the PCR reads through MiXCR, one entry per CDR3 protein. The table lists 60,000 to 70,000 distinct CDR3 sequences, less than 20% of them singletons. There are 17 residues in the CDR3. This specimen comes from a study of molecular identifiers for immune sequencing clone quantification. Based on a CD8+CD4-CCR7+CD45RA+ profile, naive CD8 T cells were sorted. The specimen was naive CD8+ T cells from blood, with Jurkat cell RNA spiked in. Subset indicated: FACS-sorted CD8+CD4-CCR7+CD45RA+ naive T cells. This receptor was identified in a human donor in good health. Some libraries in this study had Jurkat cell RNA spiked in. The J gene is TRBJ1-5, the V gene TRBV12-2. TRBV12-2 is designated a pseudogene. CDR3: CASRRDSLGQSNQPQHF. The DNA for the CDR3 is TGTGCAAGTCGCCGGGACTCTCTAGGGCAGTCCAATCAGCCCCAGCATTTT.